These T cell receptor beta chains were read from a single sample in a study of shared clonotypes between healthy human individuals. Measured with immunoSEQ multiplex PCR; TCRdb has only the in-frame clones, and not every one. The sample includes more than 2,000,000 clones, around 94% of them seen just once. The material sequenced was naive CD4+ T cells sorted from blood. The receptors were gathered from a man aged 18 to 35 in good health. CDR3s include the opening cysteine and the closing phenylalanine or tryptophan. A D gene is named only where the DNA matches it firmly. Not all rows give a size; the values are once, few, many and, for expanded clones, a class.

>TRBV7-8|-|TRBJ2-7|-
TGTGCCAGCAGCTTAGGTCGTTCCAACGAGCAGTACTTC
CASSLGRSNEQYF
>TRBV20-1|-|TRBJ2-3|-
TGCAGTGCTACCCCAGGTGATACGCAGTATTTT
CSATPGDTQYF
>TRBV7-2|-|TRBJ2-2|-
TGTGCCAGCAGCCCGAGACTGAACACCGGGGAGCTGTTTTTT
CASSPRLNTGELFF
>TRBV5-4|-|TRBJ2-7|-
TGTGCCAGCAGCTTAGGGCAGGCCCTTGCCTACGAGCAGTACTTC
CASSLGQALAYEQYF
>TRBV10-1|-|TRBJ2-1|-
TGCGCCAGCAGTGAGTCCGGCGGAGCAAAGGATGAGCAGTTCTTC
CASSESGGAKDEQFF
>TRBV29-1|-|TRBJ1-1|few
TGCAGCGTTGAACAAATGGGGTACGCTGAAGCTTTCTTT
CSVEQMGYAEAFF
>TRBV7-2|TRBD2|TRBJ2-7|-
TGTGCCAGCAGCTTAGCCACTAGCGGGAGTTACCCCTACGAGCAGTACTTC
CASSLATSGSYPYEQYF
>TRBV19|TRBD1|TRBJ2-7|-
TGTGCCAGTAGTAGGGGACAGGGGGCAGGCTACGAGCAGTACTTC
CASSRGQGAGYEQYF
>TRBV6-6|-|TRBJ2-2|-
TGTGCCAGCAGTTCCGATTCTCCAGGGGAGCTGTTTTTT
CASSSDSPGELFF
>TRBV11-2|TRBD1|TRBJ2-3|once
TGTGCCAGCAGTTCACTCACAGGGGCCATCACAGATACGCAGTATTTT
CASSSLTGAITDTQYF
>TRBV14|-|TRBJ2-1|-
TGTGCCAGCAGCCAAGATCGGGCCAGCGGGGAGCAGTTCTTC
CASSQDRASGEQFF
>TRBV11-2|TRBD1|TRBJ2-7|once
TGTGCCAGCAGCTTAGAAACCGGGACAGGGGGCTACGAGCAGTACTTC
CASSLETGTGGYEQYF
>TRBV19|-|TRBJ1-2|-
TGTGCCAGTAGTATCTCCAGGGCCTATGGCTACACCTTC
CASSISRAYGYTF
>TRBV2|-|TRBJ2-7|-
TGTGCCAGCAGTTCTGGACAGCTCTACGAGCAGTACTTC
CASSSGQLYEQYF
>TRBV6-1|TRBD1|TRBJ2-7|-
TGTGCCAGCAGCTCCGAGACAGGGGCCCACGAGCAGTACTTC
CASSSETGAHEQYF
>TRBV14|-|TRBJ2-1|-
TGTGCCAGCAGCCACCTTCGGGGGAAATCTTACAATGAGCAGTTCTTC
CASSHLRGKSYNEQFF
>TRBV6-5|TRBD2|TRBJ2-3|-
TGTGCCAGCAGTTACCGAAGCGGGGTGTTGGGAGATACGCAGTATTTT
CASSYRSGVLGDTQYF
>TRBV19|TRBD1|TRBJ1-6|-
TGTGCCAGTAGTACACAGGGGGCGAGGAATTCACCCCTCCACTTT
CASSTQGARNSPLHF
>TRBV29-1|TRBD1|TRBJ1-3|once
TGCAGCGTTGGGGCAGGGGGCTCTGGAAACACCATATATTTT
CSVGAGGSGNTIYF
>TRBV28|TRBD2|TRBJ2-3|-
TGTGCCAGCACCGGAAGGGGCGGGGGGGCAACAGATACGCAGTATTTT
CASTGRGGGATDTQYF
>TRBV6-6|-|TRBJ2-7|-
TGTGCCAGCAGTCTTACCTACGAGCAGTACTTC
CASSLTYEQYF
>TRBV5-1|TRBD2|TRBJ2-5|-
TGCGCCAGCAGCTTGCCCAGCGGGGGGGCCGAGACCCAGTACTTC
CASSLPSGGAETQYF
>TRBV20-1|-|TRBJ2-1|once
TGCAGTGGGACGGATGGCGATGAGCAGTTCTTC
CSGTDGDEQFF
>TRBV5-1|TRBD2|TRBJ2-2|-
TGCGCCAGCAGCCAACTAGCGGGAGGTACCGGGGAGCTGTTTTTT
CASSQLAGGTGELFF
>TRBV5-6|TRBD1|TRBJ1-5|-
TGTGCCAGCAGCGTGGGACAGGAACTGGGCAATCAGCCCCAGCATTTT
CASSVGQELGNQPQHF
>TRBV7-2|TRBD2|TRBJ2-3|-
TGTGCCAGCAGCTTAGTGACTAGCGATACGCAGTATTTT
CASSLVTSDTQYF
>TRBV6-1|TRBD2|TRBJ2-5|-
TGTGCCAGCAGGAGGACTAGCGGGGGGCAAGAGACCCAGTACTTC
CASRRTSGGQETQYF
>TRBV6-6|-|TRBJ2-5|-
TGTGCCAGCAGTTACTCGGGAGAGACCCAGTACTTC
CASSYSGETQYF
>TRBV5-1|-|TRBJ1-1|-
TGCGCCAGCAGCTTGGCCGGGACCGCTGAAGCTTTCTTT
CASSLAGTAEAFF
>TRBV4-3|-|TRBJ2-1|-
TGCGCCAGCAGCCAAGACTACAACACCTTCGAGCAGTTCTTC
CASSQDYNTFEQFF
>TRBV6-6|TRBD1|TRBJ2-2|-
TGTGCCACGGACAGGTTGAACACCGGGGAGCTGTTTTTT
CATDRLNTGELFF
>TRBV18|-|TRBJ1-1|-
TGTGCCAGCTCCTCGGGGGCTCTAGACACTGAAGCTTTCTTT
CASSSGALDTEAFF
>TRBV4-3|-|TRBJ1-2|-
TGCGCCAGCAGCCCGACCGAGGCGGCGACTATTTTCTATGGCTACACCTTC
CASSPTEAATIFYGYTF
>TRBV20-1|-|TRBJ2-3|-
TGCAGTGCTAGGATAGCGGATACGCAGTATTTT
CSARIADTQYF
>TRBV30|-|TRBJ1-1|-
TGTGCCTGGAGTGTAAATATGGGGGGCTCTGAAGCTTTCTTT
CAWSVNMGGSEAFF
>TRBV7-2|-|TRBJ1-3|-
TGTGCCAGCAGCTTAGAAAGGGTACTCTCTGGAAACACCATATATTTT
CASSLERVLSGNTIYF
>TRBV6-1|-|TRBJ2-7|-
TGTGCCACCAACCCCCCCAGCAGGGACTACGAGCAGTACTTC
CATNPPSRDYEQYF
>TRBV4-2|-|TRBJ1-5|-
TGTGCCAGCAGCCAAGGCACAACAAGCAATCAGCCCCAGCATTTT
CASSQGTTSNQPQHF
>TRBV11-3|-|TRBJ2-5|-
TGTGCCAGCAGCCGGGGAACAGGGCCGGGAGAGACCCAGTACTTC
CASSRGTGPGETQYF
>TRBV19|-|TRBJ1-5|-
TGTGCCAGTAGTATATTTCAGGGAGGGCAGCCCCAGCATTTT
CASSIFQGGQPQHF
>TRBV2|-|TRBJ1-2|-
TGTGCCAGCAGTCCCTCCTCGGGAGGCTATGGCTACACCTTC
CASSPSSGGYGYTF
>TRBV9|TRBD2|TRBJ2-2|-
TGTGCCAGCAGCGTAGAAGGCGGGAGGTTAGTCCCCGGGGAGCTGTTTTTT
CASSVEGGRLVPGELFF
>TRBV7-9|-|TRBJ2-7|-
TGTGCCAGCAGCCCCGGCGGAATCTTCTACGAGCAGTACTTC
CASSPGGIFYEQYF